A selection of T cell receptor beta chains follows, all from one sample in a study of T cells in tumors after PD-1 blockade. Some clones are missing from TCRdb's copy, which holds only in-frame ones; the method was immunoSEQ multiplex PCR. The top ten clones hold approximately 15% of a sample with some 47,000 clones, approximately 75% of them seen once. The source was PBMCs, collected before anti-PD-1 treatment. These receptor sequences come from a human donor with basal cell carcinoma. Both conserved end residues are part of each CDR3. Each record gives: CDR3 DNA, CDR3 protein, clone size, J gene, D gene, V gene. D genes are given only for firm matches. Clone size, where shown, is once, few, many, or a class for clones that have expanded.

TGTGCCAGCAGCTTAGTATATCGGGGGGGCTTCTTT | CASSLVYRGGFF | few | TRBJ1-1 | NA | TRBV7-9
TGTGCCTGGAGTGTCGGGGCGGGAGGGAATTCACCCCTCCACTTT | CAWSVGAGGNSPLHF | NA | TRBJ1-6 | NA | TRBV30
TGTGCCAGTAGTATTGGTTGGGGGGCCTACGAGCAGTACTTC | CASSIGWGAYEQYF | NA | TRBJ2-7 | NA | TRBV19
TGTGCCAGCAGACAATCCGGGACAGGGGGAAAAACTGAAGCTTTCTTT | CASRQSGTGGKTEAFF | NA | TRBJ1-1 | TRBD1 | TRBV7-8
TGTGCCAGCAGCAAGGGACAGATCACAGATACGCAGTATTTT | CASSKGQITDTQYF | NA | TRBJ2-3 | TRBD1 | TRBV6-6
TGCAGTGCTAGTATTCGTGTAGGCTACGAGCAGTACTTC | CSASIRVGYEQYF | NA | TRBJ2-7 | NA | TRBV20-1
TGTGCCAGCAGCCAAGAGGCCAGCTTGAACACTGAAGCTTTCTTT | CASSQEASLNTEAFF | NA | TRBJ1-1 | NA | TRBV16
TGTGCCAGCAGTAAGCAAGGACAGATTCTGGCCTACACCTTC | CASSKQGQILAYTF | NA | TRBJ1-2 | NA | TRBV6-6
TGTGCCAGTAGTATAGGGCCCCGGGGGAATCAGCCCCAGCATTTT | CASSIGPRGNQPQHF | NA | TRBJ1-5 | NA | TRBV19
TGTGCCAGCAGACCCGGACAGGGAAGAGCCTACGAGCAGTACTTC | CASRPGQGRAYEQYF | NA | TRBJ2-7 | TRBD1 | TRBV5-5